This entry lists 7 T cell receptor beta chains sequenced from one sample in a study of T cells in Graves' hyperthyroidism and ophthalmopathy. Amplification of TCR beta CDR3 regions was performed using RNA transcripts as template. When the TCR CDR3 underwent first-round RT-PCR, the HTBI primer set was used. MiXCR, run by TCRdb on the multiplex PCR reads, gives a single entry per CDR3 protein. The sample lists around 600,000 distinct CDR3 sequences, around 15% occurring once. Sequenced input: blood. Receptor source: a woman between 50 and 59 years old with Graves' ophthalmopathy.

This clonotype was seen a handful of times. This chain connects TRBV19 to TRBJ2-1, with a possible D match to TRBD1 (6 bases). The CDR3 totals 14 residues. Germline values: CDR1 LNHDA, CDR2 SQIVND (reference sequence). V dropped 4 bases and J dropped 6 bases, with 13 bases sitting between them. CDR3 protein: CASSRRGGVNEQFF. In DNA form, the CDR3 reads TGTGCCAGTAGTAGGCGAGGGGGAGTCAATGAGCAGTTCTTC.

This clonotype was seen at least ten times. V usage is TRBV28 and J usage is TRBJ2-1; 9 bases line up with TRBD2. CDR3 size: 16 residues. V was pared by 4 bases and J by 5 bases, with 9 bases of the junction left unmatched. The germline CDR1 and CDR2 sequences are MDHEN and SYDVKM. The CDR3 loop is CASSSPASGKNNEQFF. CDR3 DNA sequence: TGTGCCAGCAGTTCTCCGGCTAGCGGGAAGAACAATGAGCAGTTCTTC.

V gene TRBV7-2 combines with J gene TRBJ2-7, with TRBD1 matching 8 bases. CDR3 length equals 14 residues. V lost 5 bases to trimming and J lost 4 bases; unmatched junction nucleotides: 7. Germline CDR1 reads SGHTA; CDR2 reads FQGNSA. The CDR3 coding sequence is TGTGCCAGCAGCCAAAAAAACAGGGGGTACGAGCAGTACTTC. It yields the protein CASSQKNRGYEQYF.

The chain couples TRBV9 to TRBJ2-1; perhaps TRBD1 as D (5 bases). The V end lost 0 bases, the J end lost 4 bases, and 11 bases lay between the germline ends. The CDR3 length is 15 residues. CDR1 is SGDLS, CDR2 YYNGEE, per germline. The CDR3 DNA sequence: TGTGCCAGCAGCGTAGCGGACACCCCATACAATGAGCAGTTCTTC. This encodes CASSVADTPYNEQFF.

The V and J genes are TRBV7-9 and TRBJ2-2, with 16 bases matching TRBD2. V lost 5 bases, J lost 3 bases, and 6 bases stayed unmatched. This CDR3 region has 18 residues. Per germline, CDR1 SEHNR and CDR2 FQNEAQ (reference sequence). The CDR3 region is CASSTGTSGRAYTGELFF. The CDR3 DNA reads TGTGCCAGCAGCACTGGGACTAGCGGGAGGGCTTACACCGGGGAGCTGTTTTTT.

The sample holds many counts of this clonotype. This rearrangement joins TRBV30 to TRBJ2-3; 10 nucleotides match TRBD2. Losses at the gene ends were 2 bases for V and 2 bases for J; bases not matched to a gene: 1. The CDR3 loop spans 14 amino acids. In germline, CDR1 is GTSNPN, CDR2 SVGIG (reference sequence). CDR3 in DNA: TGTGCCTGGAGTAGCGGGAGGGCCACAGATACGCAGTATTTT. Its translation is CAWSSGRATDTQYF.

This clonotype was detected many times. The chain is built from TRBV18 and TRBJ2-1, with 10 bases aligning to TRBD1. This CDR3 is 16 amino acids long. Germline loops: CDR1 KGHSH, CDR2 LQKENI. Trimming took 5 bases from V and 4 from J; bases not matched to a gene: 8. As DNA, the CDR3 is TGTGCCAGCTCAACATCAGGGACAGGGGAATACAATGAGCAGTTCTTC. It specifies CASSTSGTGEYNEQFF.